Following are 21 T cell receptor beta chains from one sample sequenced in a study of tumor-infiltrating lymphocytes in oesophageal squamous cell carcinoma. TCRdb re-called the PCR reads through MiXCR, storing one row per CDR3 protein. The sample lists about 18,000 distinct CDR3 sequences, around 43% occurring once. The sequencing input was normal esophageal tissue next to the tumor. The receptors were sampled from a female donor with esophageal squamous cell carcinoma.

This clonotype occurred a few times. This chain links TRBV7-3 with TRBJ2-3, with D perhaps being TRBD1 or TRBD2 (5 bases each). Trimming pared 10 bases from V and 0 bases from J, leaving 17 bases between. The CDR3 extends over 15 amino acids. Per the germline V gene, CDR1 is SGHTA and CDR2 is FQGTGA. The CDR3: CAIPLRGPSTDTQYF. CDR3 DNA: TGTGCCATCCCCCTGAGGGGACCAAGCACAGATACGCAGTATTTT.

By frequency in the sample, this clonotype is medium-sized. The V and J genes are TRBV10-3 and TRBJ2-1; 12 nucleotides align to TRBD2. The CDR3 contains 16 residues. Germline V gives CDR1 ENHRY, CDR2 SYGVKD. V dropped 5 bases and J dropped 5; count of bases not matched to a gene: 7. CDR3 in DNA: TGTGCCATCAGTTTAGGGACTAGCGGGCGAGACAATGAGCAGTTCTTC. Protein product: CAISLGTSGRDNEQFF.

In its sample, this clonotype is medium-sized (0.01 to 0.1%). V is TRBV7-2 and J is TRBJ2-4; 7 bases agree with TRBD1. The J segment lost 7 bases and the V segment lost 3 bases, leaving 0 bases of the junction unmatched. The CDR3 consists of 12 residues. The germline CDR1 and CDR2 sequences are SGHTA and FQGNSA. The CDR3 nucleotides are TGTGCCAGCAGCTTGACAGGGAACATTCAGTACTTC. The encoded protein is CASSLTGNIQYF.

This clonotype was counted only a few times. A much larger clone sits a single nucleotide away, making a read error possible. The chain links TRBV5-1 to TRBJ2-7, with D tentatively TRBD1 (6 bases). The germline V gene encodes CDR1 SGHRS and CDR2 YFSETQ. V shed 0 bases and J shed 7 bases, with 14 bases lying between them. The CDR3 is 14 residues long. The CDR3 coding sequence is TGCGCCAGCAGCTTGGCTACAGGGTTTGGTGAGCAGTACTTC. Protein product: CASSLATGFGEQYF.

This clonotype was recorded many times. The rearrangement joins TRBV5-3 to TRBJ1-2; D is unresolved. TRBV5-3 is an ORF, and what it does is uncertain. Trimming stripped 2 bases from V and 6 bases from J, with 8 bases between. This CDR3 region has 12 residues. The CDR3 sequence is CARSLPINGYTF. DNA of the CDR3: TGTGCCAGAAGCTTACCCATTAATGGCTACACCTTC.

The rearrangement joins TRBV7-6 to TRBJ2-3, with a possible D match to TRBD2 (6 bases). CDR1 and CDR2 (germline): SGHVS, FNYEAQ. V was shortened by 6 bases and J by 2 bases, with 18 bases between the two germline ends. The CDR3 is 16 residues long. The CDR3 nucleotides are TGTGCCAGCAGTAGGGGCGGGACGACGGCCACAGATACGCAGTATTTT. Amino acids: CASSRGGTTATDTQYF.

This clonotype was observed at least ten times. The chain employs TRBV5-4 and TRBJ1-2; perhaps TRBD1 as D (5 bases). This CDR3 comprises 15 residues. With 0 bases removed from V and 4 bases from J, the gap between germline ends came to 13 bases. Germline V gene data show CDR1 as SGHNT and CDR2 as YYREEE (reference sequence). The CDR3, as DNA: TGTGCCAGCAGCTTGGGAGGGGCCGCGGGCTATGGCTACACCTTC. It encodes CASSLGGAAGYGYTF.

The chain joins TRBV7-2 to TRBJ2-1, with TRBD1 matching over 8 bases. Losses at the gene ends were 6 bases for V and 10 bases for J; bases not matched to a gene: 11. From germline, CDR1 is SGHTA and CDR2 FQGNSA. This CDR3 comprises 14 residues. CDR3 residues: CASRETGTGPEQFF. In DNA form, the CDR3 reads TGTGCCAGCAGGGAGACCGGGACAGGCCCCGAGCAGTTCTTC.

This clonotype counts as medium-sized. CDR3 DNA sequence: TGTGCCAGCATTGCCACTAGCGGGAGGGGGGGGGAGCAGTTCTTC. Amino acid sequence: CASIATSGRGGEQFF. The V gene is TRBV7-9, the J gene TRBJ2-1, with 13 bases matching TRBD2. V was pared by 7 bases and J by 10 bases, with 10 bases of the junction left unmatched. CDR3 size: 15 residues. CDR1 and CDR2 (germline): SEHNR, FQNEAQ (reference sequence). Combining the CDR3 with reference TRBV7-9 and TRBJ2-1 gives the whole variable domain DTGVSQNPRHKITKRGQNVTFRCDPISEHNRLYWYRQTLGQGPEFLTYFQNEAQLEKSRLLSDRFSAERPKGSFSTLEIQRTEQGDSAMYLCASIATSGRGGEQFFGPGTRLTVL.

This clonotype was detected many times. This chain uses TRBV7-2 with TRBJ2-1; 7 nucleotides agree with TRBD2. The CDR3 runs to 15 residues. V shed 2 bases and J 6 bases; nucleotides not matched to a gene: 7. From germline, CDR1 is SGHTA and CDR2 FQGNSA. CDR3 in DNA: TGTGCCAGCAGCTTATACCCTAGCGGAGGCAATGAGCAGTTCTTC. It translates to CASSLYPSGGNEQFF.

Relative to its sample, this clonotype is medium-sized (0.01 to 0.1%). The chain recombines TRBV12-3 or TRBV12-4 with TRBJ2-3; 12 nucleotides match TRBD2. The CDR3 loop spans 15 amino acids. With 5 bases clipped from V and 4 bases from J, the junction kept 4 bases outside the gene matches. The chain's CDR3 is CASSRLAGAADTQYF. The CDR3 DNA reads TGTGCCAGCAGTCGACTAGCGGGAGCGGCAGATACGCAGTATTTT.

The chain joins TRBV28 to TRBJ1-1; D is possibly TRBD1 (5 bases). The germline CDR1 and CDR2 sequences are MDHEN and SYDVKM. V lost 8 bases to trimming and J lost 4 bases, with 14 bases between them. CDR3 length: 13 amino acids. CDR3 sequence reads: CASGQRRTTEAFF. The CDR3 DNA follows: TGTGCCAGCGGACAACGCAGGACCACTGAAGCTTTCTTT.

This clonotype was counted only a few times. Given the absence of the conserved phenylalanine or tryptophan at the CDR3 end, a read error is likely. No DNA is shown, since the ends of the CDR3 on it are uncertain; the CDR3 is the one TCRdb lists. The rearrangement uses TRBV7-8 and TRBJ2-3; no check of the table's D call, TRBD1, against the DNA was made. Germline V gives CDR1 SGHVS, CDR2 FQNEAQ. The CDR3 length is 19 residues, termini included. The CDR3 sequence is CASSLAVNSGSQETQYFGP.

Turning to this clonotype: The CDR3 carries no conserved terminal phenylalanine or tryptophan, so it likely arises from a read error. No DNA is shown, since the ends of the CDR3 on it are uncertain; the CDR3 is the one TCRdb lists. This sequence joins TRBV6-5 and TRBJ2-5; the table's D call TRBD1 went unverified against the DNA. The CDR3 is made up of 17 amino acids, end residues included. The germline gives CDR1 MNHEY, CDR2 SVGAGI. The CDR3: CASRERSTGSWGYTFGS.

This rearrangement joins TRBV7-2 to TRBJ2-3; D not resolved. The CDR3 contains 11 residues. The V end was cut by 4 bases, the J end by 4 bases, with 3 bases between. Germline loops: CDR1 SGHTA, CDR2 FQGNSA. In DNA form, the CDR3 reads TGTGCCAGCAGCTCTTCAGATACGCAGTATTTT. This translates into CASSSSDTQYF.

In this sample, this clonotype turned up many times. This chain uses TRBV5-1 with TRBJ2-7; D uncertain. The germline V gene has CDR1 SGHRS and CDR2 YFSETQ. The CDR3 totals 11 residues. The V and J ends lost 4 bases and 4 bases respectively, with 6 bases between them. In nucleotides, the CDR3 is TGCGCCAGCAGCCAAAATTACGAGCAGTACTTC. Its protein product is CASSQNYEQYF.

This clonotype has ten or more counts. The chain carries TRBV12-3 or TRBV12-4 and TRBJ1-1; no clear D gene. V lost 2 bases and J lost 1, with 8 bases in between. CDR3 length: 14 residues. As DNA, the CDR3 is TGTGCCAGCAGTTTAATAGTCGCGAACACTGAAGCTTTCTTT. Its protein product is CASSLIVANTEAFF.

This clonotype was counted between two and nine times. This chain uses TRBV12-3 or TRBV12-4 with TRBJ2-1; tentatively, D is TRBD2 (6 bases). The J call is in doubt because the DNA end fits TRBJ2-7 better. The CDR3 loop spans 14 amino acids. The DNA of the CDR3 is TGTGCCAGCAGTTGGGCTAGCGTGTACAATGAGCAGTACTTC. This encodes CASSWASVYNEQYF.

The table lists this clonotype with many counts. The chain joins TRBV7-9 to TRBJ2-6; 9 nucleotides line up with TRBD1. V lost 5 bases to trimming and J lost 0 bases; unmatched junction nucleotides: 8. Germline values: CDR1 SEHNR, CDR2 FQNEAQ (reference sequence). There are 18 residues in the CDR3. The CDR3 here is CASSGERDRVSGANVLTF. The DNA for the CDR3 is TGTGCCAGCAGCGGAGAACGGGACAGGGTCTCTGGGGCCAACGTCCTGACTTTC. Full variable domain (remainder filled in from reference TRBV7-9 and TRBJ2-6): DTGVSQNPRHKITKRGQNVTFRCDPISEHNRLYWYRQTLGQGPEFLTYFQNEAQLEKSRLLSDRFSAERPKGSFSTLEIQRTEQGDSAMYLCASSGERDRVSGANVLTFGAGSRLTVL.

With respect to this clonotype: In this CDR3 the conserved last residue, phenylalanine or tryptophan, is missing, so a read error is likely. The DNA is left out, because the CDR3 cannot be placed on it with certainty; the CDR3 is given as TCRdb lists it. The chain carries TRBV7-8 and TRBJ2-5; the listed D gene, TRBD1, was not tested against the DNA. The CDR3 is 16 amino acids long, termini counted. Germline CDR1 reads SGHVS; CDR2 reads FQNEAQ. This CDR3 reads CASSLGPGNYEQYFGN.

In this sample, this clonotype turned up once. This sequence joins TRBV6-5 and TRBJ2-2; TRBD2 is a possible D gene (6 bases). V lost 5 bases and J lost 4, with 17 bases in between. Germline CDR1 is MNHEY and CDR2 is SVGAGI. This CDR3 comprises 16 residues. In DNA, the CDR3 is TGTGCCAGCAGTGACCTAGGGACTTCGGGCACCGGGGAGCTGTTTTTT. It specifies CASSDLGTSGTGELFF.